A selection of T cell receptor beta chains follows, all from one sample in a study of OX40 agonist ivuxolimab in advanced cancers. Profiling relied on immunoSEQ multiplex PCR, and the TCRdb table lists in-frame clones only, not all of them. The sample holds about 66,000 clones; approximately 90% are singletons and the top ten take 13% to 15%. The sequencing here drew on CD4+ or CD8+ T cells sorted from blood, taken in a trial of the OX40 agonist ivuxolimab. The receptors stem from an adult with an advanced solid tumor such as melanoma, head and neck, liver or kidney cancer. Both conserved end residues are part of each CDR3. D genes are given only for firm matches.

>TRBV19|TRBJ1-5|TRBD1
CASSIGQGRSNQPQHF
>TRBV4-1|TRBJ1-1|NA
CASSQDEGSTEAFF
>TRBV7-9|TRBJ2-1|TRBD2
CASSTTGGSYNEQFF
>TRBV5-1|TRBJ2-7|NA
CASSLGPGLQYF
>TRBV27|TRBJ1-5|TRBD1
CASSLFALGTGGGEPQHF
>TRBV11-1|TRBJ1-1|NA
CASRASGGEAFF
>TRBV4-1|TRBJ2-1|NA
CASSQPISISFDNEQFF
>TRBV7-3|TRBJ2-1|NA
CASSLTIANEQFF
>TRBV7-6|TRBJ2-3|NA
CASSLRSLALGTDTQYF
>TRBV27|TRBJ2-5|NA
CASSLRETQYF
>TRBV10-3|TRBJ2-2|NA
CAIGRENTGELFF
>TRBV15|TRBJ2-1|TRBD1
CATRVRGRLDEQFF
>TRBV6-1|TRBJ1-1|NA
CASRGIQGEAFF
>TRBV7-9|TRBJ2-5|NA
CASSKSGDEETQYF
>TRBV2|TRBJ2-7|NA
CASNDGGNSYEQYF
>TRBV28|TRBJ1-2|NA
CASSSNSRAGNFGYTF
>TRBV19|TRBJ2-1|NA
CASHEGSRGGNEQFF
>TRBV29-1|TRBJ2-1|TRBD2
CSVVGLAGNNEQFF
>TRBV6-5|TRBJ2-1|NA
CASSYDLSNEQFF
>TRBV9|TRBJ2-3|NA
CASSVVLAEEGGTDTQYF
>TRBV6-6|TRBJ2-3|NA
CASNHPGLSTDTQYF
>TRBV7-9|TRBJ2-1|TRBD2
CASTQLAGGPRLFF
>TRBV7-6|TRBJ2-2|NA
CASSHHYRSGELFF
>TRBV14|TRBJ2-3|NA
CASSQEAQRGETQYF
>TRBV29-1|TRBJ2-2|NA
CSVVRQSGELFF
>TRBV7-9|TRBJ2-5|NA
CASGGRGEETQYF
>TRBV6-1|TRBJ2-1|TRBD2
CASSEEPSGGYNEQFF
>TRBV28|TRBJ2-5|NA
CASSSDQETQYF
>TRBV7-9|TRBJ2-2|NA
CASSPIQGWETGELFF
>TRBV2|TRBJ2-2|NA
CASREAHTGTPNTGELFF
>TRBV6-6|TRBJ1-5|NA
CASRNRDNQPQHF
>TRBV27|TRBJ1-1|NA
CASSLGRILNTEAFF
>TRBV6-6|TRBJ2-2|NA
CASSYSITTGELFF
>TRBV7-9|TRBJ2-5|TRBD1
CASSRDRNQETQYF
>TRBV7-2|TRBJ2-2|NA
CASSYPGGYAGELFF
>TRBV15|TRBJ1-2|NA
CATSEMGFYGYTF
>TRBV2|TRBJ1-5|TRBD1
CASRTGGYNQPQHF
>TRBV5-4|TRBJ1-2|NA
CASSLFSRVNTDGYTF
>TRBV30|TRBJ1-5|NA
CAWSVAGAGPQHF
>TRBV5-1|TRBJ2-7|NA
CASSLDRSYEQYF
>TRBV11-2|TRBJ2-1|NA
CASSGGGAASYNEQFF
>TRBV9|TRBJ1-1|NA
CASSYSPGDGNTEAFF
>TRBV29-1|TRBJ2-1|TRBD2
CSALGTSGSNYNEQFF
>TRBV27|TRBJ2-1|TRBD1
CASKLPGQGRNEQFF
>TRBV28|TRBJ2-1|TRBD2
CASTTTSGYNEQFF
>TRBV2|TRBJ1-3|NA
CASSEWDTLGNTIYF